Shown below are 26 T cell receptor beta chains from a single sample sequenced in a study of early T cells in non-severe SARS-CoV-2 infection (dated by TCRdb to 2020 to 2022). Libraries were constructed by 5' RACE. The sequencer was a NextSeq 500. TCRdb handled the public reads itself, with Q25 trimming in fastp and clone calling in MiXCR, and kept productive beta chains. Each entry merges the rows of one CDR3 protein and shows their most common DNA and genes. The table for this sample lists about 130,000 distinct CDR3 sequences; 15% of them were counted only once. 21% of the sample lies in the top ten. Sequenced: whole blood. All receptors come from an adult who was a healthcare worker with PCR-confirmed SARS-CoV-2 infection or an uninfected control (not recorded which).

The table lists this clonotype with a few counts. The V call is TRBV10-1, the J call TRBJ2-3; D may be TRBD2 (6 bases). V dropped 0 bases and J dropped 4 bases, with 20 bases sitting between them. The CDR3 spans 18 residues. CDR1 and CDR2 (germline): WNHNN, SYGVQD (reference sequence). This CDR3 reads CASSESGGNPGGADTQYF. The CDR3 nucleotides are TGCGCCAGCAGTGAGTCTGGCGGGAACCCCGGGGGAGCAGATACGCAGTATTTT.

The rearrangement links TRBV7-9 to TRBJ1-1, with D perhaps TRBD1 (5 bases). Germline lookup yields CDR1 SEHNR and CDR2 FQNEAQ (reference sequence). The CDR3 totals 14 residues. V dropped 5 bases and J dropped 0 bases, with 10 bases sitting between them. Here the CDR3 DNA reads TGTGCCAGCAGCGGGGGAGCTTTGAACACTGAAGCTTTCTTT. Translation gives CASSGGALNTEAFF.

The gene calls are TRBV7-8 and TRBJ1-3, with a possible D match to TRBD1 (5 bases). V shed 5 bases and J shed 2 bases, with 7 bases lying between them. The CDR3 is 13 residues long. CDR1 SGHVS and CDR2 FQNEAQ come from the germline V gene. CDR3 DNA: TGTGCCAGCAGCGGGGGGGCTGGAAACACCATATATTTT. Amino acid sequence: CASSGGAGNTIYF.

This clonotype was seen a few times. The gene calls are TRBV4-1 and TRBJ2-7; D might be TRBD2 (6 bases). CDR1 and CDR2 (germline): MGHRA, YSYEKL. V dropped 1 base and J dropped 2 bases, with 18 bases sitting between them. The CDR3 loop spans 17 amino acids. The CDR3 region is CASSQVLGGGAPYEQYF. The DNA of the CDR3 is TGCGCCAGCAGCCAAGTATTGGGCGGCGGGGCTCCCTACGAGCAGTACTTC.

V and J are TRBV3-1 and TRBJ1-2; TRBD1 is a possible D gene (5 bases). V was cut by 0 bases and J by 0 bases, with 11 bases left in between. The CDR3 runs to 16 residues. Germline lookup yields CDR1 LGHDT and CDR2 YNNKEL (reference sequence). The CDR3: CASSQEFGGTNYGYTF. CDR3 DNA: TGTGCCAGCAGCCAAGAGTTTGGGGGGACTAACTATGGCTACACCTTC.

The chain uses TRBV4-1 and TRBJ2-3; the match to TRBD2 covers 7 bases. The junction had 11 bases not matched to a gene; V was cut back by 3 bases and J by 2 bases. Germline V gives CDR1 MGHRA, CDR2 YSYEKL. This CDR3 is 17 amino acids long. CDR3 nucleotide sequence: TGCGCCAGCAGCCAGCCTCGGGGGGACCACCCCACAGATACGCAGTATTTT. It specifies CASSQPRGDHPTDTQYF.

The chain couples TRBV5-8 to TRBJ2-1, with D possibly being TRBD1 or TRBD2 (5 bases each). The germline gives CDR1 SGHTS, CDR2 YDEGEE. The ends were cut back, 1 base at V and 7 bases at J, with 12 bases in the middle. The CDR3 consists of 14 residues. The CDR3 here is CASSLMSWGNEQFF. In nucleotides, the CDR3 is TGTGCCAGCAGCTTGATGTCCTGGGGGAATGAGCAGTTCTTC.

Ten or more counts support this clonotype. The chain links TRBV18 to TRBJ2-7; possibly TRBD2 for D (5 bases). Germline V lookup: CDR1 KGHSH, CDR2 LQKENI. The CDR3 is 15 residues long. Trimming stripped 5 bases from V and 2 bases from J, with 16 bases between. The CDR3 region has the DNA TGTGCCAGCTCAATCGCGCTCACCGGGGCCTACGAGCAGTACTTC. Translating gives CASSIALTGAYEQYF.

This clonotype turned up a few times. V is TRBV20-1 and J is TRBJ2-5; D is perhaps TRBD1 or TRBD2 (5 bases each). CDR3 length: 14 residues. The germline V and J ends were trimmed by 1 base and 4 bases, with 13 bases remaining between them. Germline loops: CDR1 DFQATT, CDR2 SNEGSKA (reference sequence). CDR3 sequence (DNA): TGCAGTGCTAGAGTCACTACGGGGCGAGAGACCCAGTACTTC. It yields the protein CSARVTTGRETQYF.

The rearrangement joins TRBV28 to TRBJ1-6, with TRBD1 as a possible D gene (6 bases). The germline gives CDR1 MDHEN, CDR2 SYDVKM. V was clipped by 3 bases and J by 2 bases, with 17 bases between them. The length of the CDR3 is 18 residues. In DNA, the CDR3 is TGTGCCAGCAGTTTGGTGGGGGGGCGCGTCGCCTATAATTCACCCCTCCACTTT. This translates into CASSLVGGRVAYNSPLHF. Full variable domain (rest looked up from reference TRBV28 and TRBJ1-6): DVKVTQSSRYLVKRTGEKVFLECVQDMDHENMFWYRQDPGLGLRLIYFSYDVKMKEKGDIPEGYSVSREKKERFSLILESASTNQTSMYLCASSLVGGRVAYNSPLHFGNGTRLTVT.

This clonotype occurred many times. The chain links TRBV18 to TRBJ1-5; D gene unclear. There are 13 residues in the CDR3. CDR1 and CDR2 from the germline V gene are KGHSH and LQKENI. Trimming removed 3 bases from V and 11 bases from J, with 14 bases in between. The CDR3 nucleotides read TGTGCCAGCTCACCCCGACCGGGAGAGGCCCAGCATTTT. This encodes CASSPRPGEAQHF. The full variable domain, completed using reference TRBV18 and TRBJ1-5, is NAGVMQNPRHLVRRRGQEARLRCSPMKGHSHVYWYRQLPEEGLKFMVYLQKENIIDESGMPKERFSAEFPKEGPSILRIQQVVRGDSAAYFCASSPRPGEAQHFGDGTRLSIL.

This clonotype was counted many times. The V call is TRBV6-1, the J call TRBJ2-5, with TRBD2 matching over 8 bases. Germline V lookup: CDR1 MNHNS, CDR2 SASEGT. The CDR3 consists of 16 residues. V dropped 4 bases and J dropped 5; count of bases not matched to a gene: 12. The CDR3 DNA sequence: TGTGCCAGCAGTGGCCTGGGGGCGGGGGGCCTGGAGACCCAGTACTTC. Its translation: CASSGLGAGGLETQYF.

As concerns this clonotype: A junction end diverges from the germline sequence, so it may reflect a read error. CDR3 residues: CACSGGPGEQFF. The CDR3 DNA is TGTGCCTGTAGCGGGGGGCCAGGTGAGCAGTTCTTC. The V gene is TRBV19, the J gene TRBJ2-1; 10 bases agree with TRBD2. CDR1 is LNHDA, CDR2 SQIVND, per germline (reference sequence). This CDR3 region has 12 residues. Supplemented by reference TRBV19 and TRBJ2-1, the full variable domain reads DGGITQSPKYLFRKEGQNVTLSCEQNLNHDAMYWYRQDPGQGLRLIYYSQIVNDFQKGDIAEGYSVSREKKESFPLTVTSAQKNPTAFYLCACSGGPGEQFFGPGTRLTVL.

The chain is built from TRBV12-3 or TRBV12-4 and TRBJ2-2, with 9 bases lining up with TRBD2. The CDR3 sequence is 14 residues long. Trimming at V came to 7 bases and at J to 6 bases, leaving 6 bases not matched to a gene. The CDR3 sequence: CASTLAGEPGELFF. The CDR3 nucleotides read TGTGCCAGCACCTTAGCGGGGGAACCCGGGGAGCTGTTTTTT.

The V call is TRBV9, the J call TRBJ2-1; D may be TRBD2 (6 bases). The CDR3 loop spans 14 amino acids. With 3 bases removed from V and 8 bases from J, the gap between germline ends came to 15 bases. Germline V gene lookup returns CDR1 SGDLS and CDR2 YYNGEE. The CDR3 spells CASSGDSRSDEQFF. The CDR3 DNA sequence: TGTGCCAGCAGCGGGGACTCCCGATCCGATGAGCAGTTCTTC.

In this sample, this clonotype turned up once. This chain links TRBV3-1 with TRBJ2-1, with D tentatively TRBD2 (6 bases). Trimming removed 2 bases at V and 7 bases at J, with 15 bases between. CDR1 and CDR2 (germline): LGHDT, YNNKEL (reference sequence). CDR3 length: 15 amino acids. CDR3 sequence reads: CASSQSLAMGNEQFF. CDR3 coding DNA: TGTGCCAGCAGCCAATCCCTAGCGATGGGGAATGAGCAGTTCTTC.

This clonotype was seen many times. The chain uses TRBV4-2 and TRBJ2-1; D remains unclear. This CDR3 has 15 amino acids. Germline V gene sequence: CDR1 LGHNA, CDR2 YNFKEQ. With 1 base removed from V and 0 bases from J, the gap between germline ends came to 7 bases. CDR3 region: CASSQAMASYNEQFF. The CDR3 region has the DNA TGTGCCAGCAGCCAAGCGATGGCCTCCTACAATGAGCAGTTCTTC.

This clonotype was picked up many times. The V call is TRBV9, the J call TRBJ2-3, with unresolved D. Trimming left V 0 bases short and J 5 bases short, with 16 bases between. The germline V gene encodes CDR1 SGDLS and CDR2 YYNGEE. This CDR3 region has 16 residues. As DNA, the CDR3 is TGTGCCAGCAGCGTAGCGCCCGGTTTGGTTGGAGATACGCAGTATTTT. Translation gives CASSVAPGLVGDTQYF.

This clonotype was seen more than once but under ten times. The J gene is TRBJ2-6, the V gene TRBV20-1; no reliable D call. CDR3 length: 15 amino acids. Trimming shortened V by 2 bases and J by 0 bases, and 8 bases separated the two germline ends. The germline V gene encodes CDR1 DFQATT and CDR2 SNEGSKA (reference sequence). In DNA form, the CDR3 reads TGCAGTGCTAGATCGGGCATCTCTGGGGCCAACGTCCTGACTTTC. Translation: CSARSGISGANVLTF.

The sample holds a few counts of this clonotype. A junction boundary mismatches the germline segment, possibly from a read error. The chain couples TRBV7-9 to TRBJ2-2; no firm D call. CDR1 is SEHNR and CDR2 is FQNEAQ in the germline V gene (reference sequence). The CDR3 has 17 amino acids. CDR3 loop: CASSLFSWTKNAGELFF. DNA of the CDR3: TGTGCCAGCAGCTTATTCTCTTGGACGAAGAACGCCGGGGAGCTGTTTTTT.

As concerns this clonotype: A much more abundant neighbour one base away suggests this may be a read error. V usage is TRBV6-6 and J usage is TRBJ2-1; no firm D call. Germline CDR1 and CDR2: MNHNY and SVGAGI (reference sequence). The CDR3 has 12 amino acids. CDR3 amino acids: CASSYSLNEQSF. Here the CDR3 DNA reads TGTGCCAGCAGTTACTCACTTAATGAGCAGTCCTTC.

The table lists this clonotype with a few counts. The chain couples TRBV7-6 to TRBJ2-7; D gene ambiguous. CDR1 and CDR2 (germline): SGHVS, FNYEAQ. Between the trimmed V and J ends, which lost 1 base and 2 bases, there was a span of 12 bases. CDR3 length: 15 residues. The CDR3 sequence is CASSLGGTQPYEQYF. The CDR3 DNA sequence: TGTGCCAGCAGCTTAGGAGGCACCCAACCCTACGAGCAGTACTTC.

This CDR3 reads CASSVGHTDTQYF. CDR3 coding DNA: TGTGCCAGCAGCGTAGGGCACACAGATACGCAGTATTTT. The chain couples TRBV7-2 to TRBJ2-3; no clear D gene. V was cut by 5 bases and J by 2 bases, with 8 bases left in between. Germline V gene data show CDR1 as SGHTA and CDR2 as FQGNSA. This CDR3 is 13 amino acids long.

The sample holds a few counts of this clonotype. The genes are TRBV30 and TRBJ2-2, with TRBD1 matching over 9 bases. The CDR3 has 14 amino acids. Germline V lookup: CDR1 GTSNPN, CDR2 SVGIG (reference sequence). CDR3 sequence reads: CVGAGQGPTGELFF. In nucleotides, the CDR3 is TGTGTGGGTGCCGGACAGGGGCCCACCGGGGAGCTGTTTTTT. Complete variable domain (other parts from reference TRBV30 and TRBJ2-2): SQTIHQWPATLVQPVGSPLSLECTVEGTSNPNLYWYRQAAGRGLQLLFYSVGIGQISSEVPQNLSASRPQDRQFILSSKKLLLSDSGFYLCVGAGQGPTGELFFGEGSRLTVL.

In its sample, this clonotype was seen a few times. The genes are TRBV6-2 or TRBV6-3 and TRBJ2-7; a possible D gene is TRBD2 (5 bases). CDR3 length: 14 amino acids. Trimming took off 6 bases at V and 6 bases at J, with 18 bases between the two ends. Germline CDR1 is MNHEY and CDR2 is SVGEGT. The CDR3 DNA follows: TGTGCCAGCAGCTTCGCAGGTGGAGGATCCGAGCAGTACTTC. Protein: CASSFAGGGSEQYF.

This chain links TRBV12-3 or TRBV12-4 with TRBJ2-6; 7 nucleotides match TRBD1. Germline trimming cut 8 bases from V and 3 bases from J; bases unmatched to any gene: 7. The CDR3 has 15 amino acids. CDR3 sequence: CASGPTGFGANVLTF. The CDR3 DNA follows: TGTGCCAGCGGACCGACAGGGTTTGGGGCCAACGTCCTGACTTTC.